The next 8 T cell receptor beta chains were all read from a single sample in a study of CD8 T cells in Susac syndrome. With random hexamers, roughly 0.45 to 1 ug RNA was reverse transcribed. TCRdb re-called the immunoSEQ multiplex PCR reads with MiXCR, one entry per CDR3 protein. The sample comprises about 200,000 distinct CDR3 sequences, 90% to 95% of which are singletons, and over 0.075% rests with the top ten. The sample consisted of CD4+ T cells from PBMCs. These receptors were taken from a human donor with Susac syndrome.

The chain has TRBV5-8 and TRBJ2-7, with TRBD1 as a possible D gene (6 bases). Per the germline V gene, CDR1 is SGHTS and CDR2 is YDEGEE. V shed 0 bases and J shed 8 bases, with 12 bases lying between them. The CDR3 is made up of 13 amino acids. The CDR3 DNA is TGTGCCAGCAGCTTGGTGTACGGGGACAAGCAGTACTTC. Its translation is CASSLVYGDKQYF.

In its sample, this clonotype was seen a few times. The CDR3 sequence: CASSQDIMPGMGSPLHF. CDR3 DNA sequence: TGCGCCAGCAGCCAAGATATCATGCCAGGGATGGGTTCACCCCTCCACTTT. This chain uses TRBV4-3 with TRBJ1-6; weak D call: TRBD1 (5 bases). The CDR3 runs 17 residues. Germline CDR1 reads LGHNA; CDR2 reads YSLEER. Trimming removed 0 bases at V and 9 bases at J, with 18 bases between.

The CDR3 reads CSVDSGNTIYF. The CDR3 DNA is TGCAGCGTTGATTCTGGAAACACCATATATTTT. The chain uses TRBV29-1 and TRBJ1-3; no reliable D call. The germline gives CDR1 SQVTM, CDR2 ANQGSEA. V lost 3 bases, J lost 1 base, and 1 base lay in between. The CDR3 runs to 11 residues.

The V and J genes are TRBV11-2 and TRBJ1-6; D is perhaps TRBD1 (6 bases). CDR3 size: 12 residues. V was clipped by 8 bases and J by 10 bases, with 12 bases between them. Germline V gene lookup returns CDR1 SGHAT and CDR2 FQNNGV. The CDR3 reads CASRRGPSPLHF. The CDR3 nucleotides are TGTGCCAGCCGGCGGGGGCCATCACCCCTCCACTTT. Supplemented by reference TRBV11-2 and TRBJ1-6, the full variable domain reads EAGVAQSPRYKIIEKRQSVAFWCNPISGHATLYWYQQILGQGPKLLIQFQNNGVVDDSQLPKDRFSAERLKGVDSTLKIQPAKLEDSAVYLCASRRGPSPLHFGNGTRLTVT.

V usage is TRBV10-3 and J usage is TRBJ2-7; 9 nucleotides align to TRBD1. The ends lost 10 bases at V and 5 bases at J; junction bases unmatched: 9. CDR3 size: 13 residues. The V gene's germline CDR1 is ENHRY and CDR2 SYGVKD. CDR3: CASKQGAGDEQYF. In DNA, the CDR3 is TGTGCCAGTAAACAGGGGGCTGGGGACGAGCAGTACTTC.

The CDR3 loop reads CASSWGQGREQYF. DNA for the CDR3: TGTGCCAGCAGTTGGGGTCAGGGCCGGGAGCAGTACTTC. This chain joins TRBV12-3 or TRBV12-4 and TRBJ2-7; D possibly corresponds to TRBD1 (5 bases). The CDR3 has 13 residues. Trimming took 4 bases from V and 7 from J, leaving 14 bases between them.

This clonotype has just one count. The chain employs TRBV6-5 and TRBJ2-7; D may be TRBD1 or TRBD2 (5 bases each). The germline V gene has CDR1 MNHEY and CDR2 SVGAGI. Trimming pared 6 bases from V and 0 bases from J, leaving 15 bases between. There are 15 residues in the CDR3. The CDR3 nucleotides read TGTGCCAGCAGCCCCGGGACGATTTTCTCCTACGAGCAGTACTTC. Amino acids: CASSPGTIFSYEQYF.

This clonotype was counted a single time. This chain links TRBV25-1 with TRBJ2-1, with a weak D call TRBD2 (6 bases). Germline V gives CDR1 MGHDK, CDR2 SYGVNS. The V end lost 4 bases, the J end lost 4 bases, and 11 bases lay between the germline ends. This CDR3 spans 14 amino acids. In nucleotides, the CDR3 is TGTGCCAGCAGTGTGGCGGGATTGTACAATGAGCAGTTCTTC. Amino acid sequence: CASSVAGLYNEQFF.